In its sample, the clone carrying this T cell receptor beta chain was seen once. The assay was immunoSEQ multiplex PCR, and TCRdb's table has in-frame clones only and misses some. The sample shows tens of thousands of clones, approximately 93% of them seen only once. This record comes from a study of technical replicates of blood from a few donors. This CDR3 spans 14 amino acids. Trimming stripped 2 bases from V and 2 bases from J, with 8 bases between. Germline-derived CDR1 and CDR2 are SGHVS and FQNEAQ. The source is a human donor in good health. The gene calls are TRBV7-8 and TRBJ2-3; D might be TRBD2 (5 bases). Sequencing was performed on T cells isolated from PBMCs. The CDR3 loop reads CASSLRENTDTQYF. DNA of the CDR3: TGTGCCAGCAGCTTAAGGGAGAACACAGATACGCAGTATTTT.